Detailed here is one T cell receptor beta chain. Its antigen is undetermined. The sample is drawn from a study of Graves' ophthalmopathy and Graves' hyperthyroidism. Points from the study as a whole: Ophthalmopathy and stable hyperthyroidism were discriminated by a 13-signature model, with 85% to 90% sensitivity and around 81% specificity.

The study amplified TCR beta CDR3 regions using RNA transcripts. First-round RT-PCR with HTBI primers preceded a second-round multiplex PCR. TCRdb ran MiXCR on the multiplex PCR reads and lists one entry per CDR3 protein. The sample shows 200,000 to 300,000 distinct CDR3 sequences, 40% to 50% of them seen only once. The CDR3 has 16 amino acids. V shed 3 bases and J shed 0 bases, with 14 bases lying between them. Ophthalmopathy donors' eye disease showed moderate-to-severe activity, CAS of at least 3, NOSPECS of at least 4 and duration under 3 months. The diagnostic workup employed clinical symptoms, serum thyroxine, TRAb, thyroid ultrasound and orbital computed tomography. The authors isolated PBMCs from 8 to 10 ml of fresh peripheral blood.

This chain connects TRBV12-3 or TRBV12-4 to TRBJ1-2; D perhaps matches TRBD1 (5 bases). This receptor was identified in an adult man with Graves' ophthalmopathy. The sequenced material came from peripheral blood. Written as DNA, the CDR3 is TGTGCCAGCAGTTTGGGGCCGGAGGACCCTAACTATGGCTACACCTTC. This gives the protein CASSLGPEDPNYGYTF.